This T cell receptor beta chain came from a study of T-cell memory formation after mild COVID-19. As for the study in general: Clusters of TCRs were largely donor specific.

Trimming left V 5 bases short and J 2 bases short, with 12 bases between. The CDR3 is 14 residues long. CDR1 and CDR2 from the germline V gene are MNHEY and SVGAGI. General observations from the study: Some clones that responded turned up in pre-infection memory, which suggests that cross-reactive memory joined in.

A few counts support this clonotype. Its specificity is not known. TCR alpha and TCR beta cDNA libraries carrying sample barcodes and UMIs came from 5'RACE with constant-segment primers. TCRdb re-derived calls from the 5' RACE reads in MiXCR, one entry per CDR3 protein. The sample holds 250,000 to 350,000 distinct CDR3 sequences, about 16% seen once. This TCR came from a young man who had mild COVID-19 (a few samples of this study predate the infection). Cell type and time point are not known. The gene calls are TRBV6-5 and TRBJ1-2, with D possibly being TRBD1 (5 bases). Material for sequencing was PBMCs or a T cell subset sorted from them (not recorded which). CDR3 protein: CASSPRGKNYGYTF. CDR3 coding DNA: TGTGCCAGCAGTCCTCGGGGGAAAAACTATGGCTACACCTTC.